The clone carrying this T cell receptor (beta chain) was observed many times. Its antigen is unknown. Deletions cut 4 bases from V and 3 bases from J, with 16 bases between. This CDR3 region has 15 residues. Germline lookup yields CDR1 SGHDT and CDR2 YYEEEE. These data originate in a study of T cells in Graves' hyperthyroidism and ophthalmopathy. RNA transcripts provided the source from which TCR beta CDR3 regions were amplified. The HTBI set primed first-round TCR CDR3 RT-PCR. MiXCR was run by TCRdb on the multiplex PCR reads, yielding one entry per CDR3 protein. This sample has a few hundred thousand distinct CDR3 sequences; approximately 20% occur once, and the top ten carry about 41%. The study, taken as a whole, reports: Blood shared most expanded thyroid clonotypes above 0.001.

Sequenced material: blood. The TCR comes from a man aged 35 to 55 with Graves' hyperthyroidism. The V and J genes are TRBV5-6 and TRBJ1-1, with D tentatively TRBD1 (6 bases). As DNA, the CDR3 is TGTGCCAGCAGCGCCACAGGAAGGGGGGACACTGAAGCTTTCTTT. Translating it yields CASSATGRGDTEAFF.